This entry concerns a single T cell receptor beta chain. Its target is unknown. The record originates from a study of cytomegalovirus exposure and HLA in healthy donors. Study details: It was reported in a later analysis that the 95 to 150 validation repertoires used the same platform as the approximately 600 first-cohort repertoires. Findings and limits, study-wide: A few CMV-associated chains were confirmed in vitro to be specific for CMV antigens.

CDR3 length: 18 residues. V dropped 2 bases and J dropped 0; count of bases not matched to a gene: 6. Germline loops: CDR1 SGHDN, CDR2 FVKESK. Measured with immunoSEQ multiplex PCR; TCRdb has only the in-frame clones, and not every one. The table shows about 360,000 clones, with 80% to 90% occurring only once. The V and J genes are TRBV14 and TRBJ2-1; TRBD2 matches 11 bases. The sequenced material came from PBMCs. The sequence was collected from a woman aged 18 to 35 in good health and CMV-seronegative. The CDR3 nucleotides are TGTGCCAGCAGCCAAAGACTAGCGGGGATACGCTCCTACAATGAGCAGTTCTTC. This sequence encodes CASSQRLAGIRSYNEQFF.